This T cell receptor (beta chain) was captured in a study of shared clonotypes between healthy human individuals. The study, taken as a whole, reports: Richness estimates generally favored naive over memory subsets.

CD8 cells regarded as naive lacked CD45RO, were positively chosen for CCR7, and omitted terminally differentiated effector memory CD45RA+ cells. Adult donors, all healthy and HIV-negative, had no recent acute infections or vaccinations. TCRdb's table, derived via immunoSEQ multiplex PCR, lists solely in-frame clones and lacks some. There are around 2,000,000 clones in the sample; about 95% occur only once, and 1.2% lies in the top ten. Regarding this clone: Its antigen is as yet unknown.

V lost 7 bases and J lost 5, with 17 bases in between. The germline CDR1 and CDR2 sequences are SNHLY and FYNNEI. The CDR3 runs 14 residues. Sequencing used naive CD8+ T cells sorted from blood. This chain links TRBV2 with TRBJ1-2, with no clear D. This receptor was taken from a young man in good health. CDR3 loop: CASTFGQLPYGYTF. CDR3 coding DNA: TGTGCCAGCACCTTCGGGCAGCTTCCTTATGGCTACACCTTC. Drawing the rest from reference TRBV2 and TRBJ1-2, the complete variable domain is EPEVTQTPSHQVTQMGQEVILRCVPISNHLYFYWYRQILGQKVEFLVSFYNNEISEKSEIFDDQFSVERPDGSNFTLKIRSTKLEDSAMYFCASTFGQLPYGYTFGSGTRLTVV.